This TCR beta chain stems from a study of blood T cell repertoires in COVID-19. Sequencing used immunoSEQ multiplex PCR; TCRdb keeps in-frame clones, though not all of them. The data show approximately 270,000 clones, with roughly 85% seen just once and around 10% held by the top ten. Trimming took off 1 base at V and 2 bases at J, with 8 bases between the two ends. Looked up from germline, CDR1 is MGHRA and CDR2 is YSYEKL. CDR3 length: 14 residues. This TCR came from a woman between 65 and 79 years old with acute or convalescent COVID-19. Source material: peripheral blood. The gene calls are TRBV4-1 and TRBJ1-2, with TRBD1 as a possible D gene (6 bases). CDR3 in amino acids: CASSQGTANYGYTF. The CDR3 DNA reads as TGCGCCAGCAGCCAAGGGACAGCGAACTATGGCTACACCTTC.